The sequence of this T cell receptor (beta chain) was determined in a study of OX40 agonist ivuxolimab in advanced cancers. Sequenced by immunoSEQ multiplex PCR; TCRdb stores in-frame clones only, minus some. The sample lists around 62,000 clones; 84% were seen once. The V gene end was trimmed by 3 bases and the J gene end by 3 bases; junction bases not matched to a gene: 4. This CDR3 comprises 14 residues. CDR1 SGHAT and CDR2 FQNNGV come from the germline V gene. The starting material was CD4+ or CD8+ T cells sorted from blood, obtained in a trial of the OX40 agonist ivuxolimab. The J gene is TRBJ1-1, the V gene TRBV11-2; 7 bases align to TRBD1. The TCR sequence derives from an adult with an advanced solid tumor such as melanoma, head and neck, liver or kidney cancer. The CDR3 is CASSFQGVYTEAFF. DNA of the CDR3: TGTGCCAGCAGCTTTCAGGGGGTCTACACTGAAGCTTTCTTT.